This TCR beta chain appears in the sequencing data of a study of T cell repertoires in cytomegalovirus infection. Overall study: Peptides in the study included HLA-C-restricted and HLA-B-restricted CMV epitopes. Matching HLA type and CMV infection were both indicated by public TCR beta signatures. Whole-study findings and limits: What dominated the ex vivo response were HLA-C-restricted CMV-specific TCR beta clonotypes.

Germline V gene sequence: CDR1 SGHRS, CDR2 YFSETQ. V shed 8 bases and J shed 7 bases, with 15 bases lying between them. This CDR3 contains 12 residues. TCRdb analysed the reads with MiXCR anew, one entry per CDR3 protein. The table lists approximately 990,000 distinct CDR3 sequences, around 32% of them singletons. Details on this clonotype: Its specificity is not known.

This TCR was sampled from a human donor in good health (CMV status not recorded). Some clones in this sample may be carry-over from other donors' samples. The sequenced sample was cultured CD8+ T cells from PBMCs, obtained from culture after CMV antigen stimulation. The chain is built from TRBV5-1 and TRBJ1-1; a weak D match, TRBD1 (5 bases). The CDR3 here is CASEGESGEAFF. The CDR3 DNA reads TGCGCCAGTGAAGGGGAATCCGGTGAAGCTTTCTTT.